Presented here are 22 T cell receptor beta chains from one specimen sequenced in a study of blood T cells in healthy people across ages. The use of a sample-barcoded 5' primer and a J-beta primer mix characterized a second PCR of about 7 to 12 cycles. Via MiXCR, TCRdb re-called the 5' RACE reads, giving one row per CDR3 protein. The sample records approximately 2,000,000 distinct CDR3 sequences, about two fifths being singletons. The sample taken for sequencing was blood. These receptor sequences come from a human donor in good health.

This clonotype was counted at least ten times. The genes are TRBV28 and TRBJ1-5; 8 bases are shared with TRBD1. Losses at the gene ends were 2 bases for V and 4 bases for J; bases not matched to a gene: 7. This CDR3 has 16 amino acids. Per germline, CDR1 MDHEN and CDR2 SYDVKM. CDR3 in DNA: TGTGCCAGCAGTTTAGGAGGCAGGGGGCGGAATCAGCCCCAGCATTTT. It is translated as CASSLGGRGRNQPQHF.

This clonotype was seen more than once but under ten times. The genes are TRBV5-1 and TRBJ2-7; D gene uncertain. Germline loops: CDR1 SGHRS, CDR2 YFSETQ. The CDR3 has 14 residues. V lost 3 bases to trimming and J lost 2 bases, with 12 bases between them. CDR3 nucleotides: TGCGCCAGCAGCTCCACGGATATCCCCTACGAGCAGTACTTC. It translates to CASSSTDIPYEQYF.

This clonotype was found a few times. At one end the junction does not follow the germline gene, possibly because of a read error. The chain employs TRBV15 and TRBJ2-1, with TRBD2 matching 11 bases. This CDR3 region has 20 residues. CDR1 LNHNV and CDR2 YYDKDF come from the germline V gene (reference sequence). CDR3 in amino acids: CATSRPLDSTSGVNYDEQFF. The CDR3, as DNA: TGTGCCACCAGCAGACCACTGGACTCGACTAGCGGGGTAAACTACGATGAGCAGTTCTTC.

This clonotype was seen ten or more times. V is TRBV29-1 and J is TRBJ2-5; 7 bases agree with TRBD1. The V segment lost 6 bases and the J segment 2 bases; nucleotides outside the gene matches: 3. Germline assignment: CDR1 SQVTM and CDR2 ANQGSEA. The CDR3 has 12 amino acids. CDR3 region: CSVGTVQETQYF. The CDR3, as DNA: TGCAGCGTGGGGACAGTTCAAGAGACCCAGTACTTC.

The CDR3 bases are TGTGCCACCACCCAGACAAGGAGCGTCAATCAGCCCCAGCATTTT. Amino acids: CATTQTRSVNQPQHF. The chain employs TRBV15 and TRBJ1-5; no definite D call. Germline values: CDR1 LNHNV, CDR2 YYDKDF (reference sequence). There are 15 residues in the CDR3. V gave up 7 bases and J gave up 3 bases, with 16 bases separating them. Combining the CDR3 with reference TRBV15 and TRBJ1-5 gives the whole variable domain DAMVIQNPRYQVTQFGKPVTLSCSQTLNHNVMYWYQQKSSQAPKLLFHYYDKDFNNEADTPDNFQSRRPNTSFCFLDIRSPGLGDTAMYLCATTQTRSVNQPQHFGDGTRLSIL.

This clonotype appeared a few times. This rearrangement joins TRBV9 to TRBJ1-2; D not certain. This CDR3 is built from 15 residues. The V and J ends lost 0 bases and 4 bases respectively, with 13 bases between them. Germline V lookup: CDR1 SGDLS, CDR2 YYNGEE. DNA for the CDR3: TGTGCCAGCAGCGTAGCTCTCTCGGCAACCTATGGCTACACCTTC. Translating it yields CASSVALSATYGYTF.

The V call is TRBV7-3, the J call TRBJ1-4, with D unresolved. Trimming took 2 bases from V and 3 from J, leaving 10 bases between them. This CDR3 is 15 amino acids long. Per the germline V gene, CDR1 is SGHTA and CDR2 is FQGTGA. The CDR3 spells CASSLLPGPNEKLFF. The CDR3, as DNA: TGTGCCAGCAGCTTACTGCCTGGCCCTAATGAAAAACTGTTTTTT. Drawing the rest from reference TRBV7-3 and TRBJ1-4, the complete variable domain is GAGVSQTPSNKVTEKGKYVELRCDPISGHTALYWYRQSLGQGPEFLIYFQGTGAADDSGLPNDRFFAVRPEGSVSTLKIQRTERGDSAVYLCASSLLPGPNEKLFFGSGTQLSVL.

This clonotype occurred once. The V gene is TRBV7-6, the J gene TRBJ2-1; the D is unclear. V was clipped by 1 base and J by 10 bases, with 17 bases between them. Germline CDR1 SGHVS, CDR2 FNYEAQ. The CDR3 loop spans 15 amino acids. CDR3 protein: CASSLEDGRSYEQFF. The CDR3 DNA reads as TGTGCCAGCAGCTTAGAGGACGGCCGCTCCTACGAGCAGTTCTTC.

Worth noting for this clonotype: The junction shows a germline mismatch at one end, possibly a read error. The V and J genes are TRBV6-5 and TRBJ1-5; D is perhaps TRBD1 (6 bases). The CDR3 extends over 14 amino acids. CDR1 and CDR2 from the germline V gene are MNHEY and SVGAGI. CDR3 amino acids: CASSSGESNQPRHF. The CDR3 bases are TGTGCCAGCAGTTCAGGGGAGAGCAATCAGCCCCGGCATTTT.

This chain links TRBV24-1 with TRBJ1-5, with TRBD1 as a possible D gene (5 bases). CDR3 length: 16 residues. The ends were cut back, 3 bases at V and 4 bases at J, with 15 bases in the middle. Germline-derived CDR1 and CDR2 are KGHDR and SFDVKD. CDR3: CATSDTGGNGNQPQHF. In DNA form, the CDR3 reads TGTGCCACCAGTGATACGGGGGGGAACGGTAATCAGCCCCAGCATTTT.

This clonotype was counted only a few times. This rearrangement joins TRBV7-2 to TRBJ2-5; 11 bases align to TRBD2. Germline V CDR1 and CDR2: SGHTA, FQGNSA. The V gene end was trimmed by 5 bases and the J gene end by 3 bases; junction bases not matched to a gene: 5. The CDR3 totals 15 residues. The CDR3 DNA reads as TGTGCCAGCAGCACACGGGGACTAGCGGAAGAGACCCAGTACTTC. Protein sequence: CASSTRGLAEETQYF.

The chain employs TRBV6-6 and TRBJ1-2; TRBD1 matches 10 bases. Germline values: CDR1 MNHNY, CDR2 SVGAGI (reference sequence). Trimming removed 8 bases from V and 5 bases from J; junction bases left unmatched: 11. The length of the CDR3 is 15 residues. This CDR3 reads CASGPTGQGRYGYTF. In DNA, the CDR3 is TGTGCCAGCGGTCCGACGGGACAGGGGAGATATGGCTACACCTTC.

CDR3 DNA: TGTGCCAGCAGTCATCACCCTTCAGGGAGCAATCAGCCCCAGCATTTT. Translation gives CASSHHPSGSNQPQHF. The rearrangement uses TRBV6-6 and TRBJ1-5, with D possibly matching TRBD1 (5 bases). With 5 bases removed from V and 1 base from J, the gap between germline ends came to 15 bases. The germline gives CDR1 MNHNY, CDR2 SVGAGI (reference sequence). The CDR3 is 16 amino acids.

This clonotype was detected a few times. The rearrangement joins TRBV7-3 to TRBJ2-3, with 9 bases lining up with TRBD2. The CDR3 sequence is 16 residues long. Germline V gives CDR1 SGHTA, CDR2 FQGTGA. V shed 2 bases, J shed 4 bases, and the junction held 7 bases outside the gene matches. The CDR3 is CASSLDSGGPPDTQYF. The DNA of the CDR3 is TGTGCCAGCAGCTTAGATAGCGGGGGCCCTCCAGATACGCAGTATTTT.

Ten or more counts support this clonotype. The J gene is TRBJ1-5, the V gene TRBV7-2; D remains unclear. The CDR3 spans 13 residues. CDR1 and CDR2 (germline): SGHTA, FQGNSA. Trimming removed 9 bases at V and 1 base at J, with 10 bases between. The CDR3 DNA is TGTGCCAGTAGTAGGCAGAGCAATCAGCCCCAGCATTTT. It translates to CASSRQSNQPQHF.

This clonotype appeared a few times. CDR3 in amino acids: CASSSLGTGEGSPLHF. CDR3 bases: TGTGCCAGCAGCTCCTTAGGGACAGGGGAAGGGTCACCCCTCCACTTT. The chain joins TRBV7-2 to TRBJ1-6, with 10 bases that match TRBD1. The CDR3 extends over 16 amino acids. Losses at the gene ends were 4 bases for V and 10 bases for J; bases not matched to a gene: 10. Germline V lookup: CDR1 SGHTA, CDR2 FQGNSA. Variable domain in full (rest from reference TRBV7-2 and TRBJ1-6): GAGVSQSPSNKVTEKGKDVELRCDPISGHTALYWYRQSLGQGLEFLIYFQGNSAPDKSGLPSDRFSAERTGGSVSTLTIQRTQQEDSAVYLCASSSLGTGEGSPLHFGNGTRLTVT.

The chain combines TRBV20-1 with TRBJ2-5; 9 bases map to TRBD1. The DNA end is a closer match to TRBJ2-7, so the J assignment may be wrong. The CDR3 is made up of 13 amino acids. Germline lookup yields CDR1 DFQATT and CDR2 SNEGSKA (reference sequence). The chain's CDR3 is CSARWTGEGEQYF. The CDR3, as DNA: TGCAGTGCTAGATGGACAGGGGAAGGCGAGCAGTACTTC.

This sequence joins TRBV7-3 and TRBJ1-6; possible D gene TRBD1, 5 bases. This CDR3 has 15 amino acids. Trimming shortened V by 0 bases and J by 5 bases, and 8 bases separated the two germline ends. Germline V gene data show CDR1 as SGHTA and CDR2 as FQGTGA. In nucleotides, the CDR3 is TGTGCCAGCAGCTTAACCGGGGGGAATAATTCACCCCTCCACTTT. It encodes CASSLTGGNNSPLHF.

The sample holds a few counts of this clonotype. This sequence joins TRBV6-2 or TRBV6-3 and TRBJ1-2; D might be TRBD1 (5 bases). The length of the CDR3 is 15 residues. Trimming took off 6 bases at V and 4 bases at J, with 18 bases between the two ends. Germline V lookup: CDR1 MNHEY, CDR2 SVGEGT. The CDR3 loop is CASSQDRGSGYGYTF. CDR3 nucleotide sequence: TGTGCCAGCAGCCAGGATCGGGGGTCAGGCTATGGCTACACCTTC.

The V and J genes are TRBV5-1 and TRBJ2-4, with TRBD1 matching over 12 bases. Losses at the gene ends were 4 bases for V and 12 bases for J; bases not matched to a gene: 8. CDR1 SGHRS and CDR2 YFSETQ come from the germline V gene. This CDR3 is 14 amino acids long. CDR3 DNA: TGCGCCAGCAGCCCGGGACAGGGGGCTTGGCCTCAGTACTTC. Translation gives CASSPGQGAWPQYF.

CDR3 residues: CASPRRGEWGLSHYGYTF. The CDR3 DNA is TGTGCCAGCCCACGCCGTGGAGAATGGGGCCTGAGTCACTATGGCTACACCTTC. The chain carries TRBV5-8 and TRBJ1-2; possibly TRBD1 for D (5 bases). The CDR3 extends over 18 amino acids. V shed 7 bases and J shed 3 bases, with 28 bases lying between them. Germline V CDR1 and CDR2: SGHTS, YDEGEE.

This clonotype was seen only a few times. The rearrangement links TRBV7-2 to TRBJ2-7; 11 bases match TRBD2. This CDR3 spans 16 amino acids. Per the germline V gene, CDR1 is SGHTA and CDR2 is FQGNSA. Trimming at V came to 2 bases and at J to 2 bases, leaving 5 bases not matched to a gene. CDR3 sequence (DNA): TGTGCCAGCAGCTTAAGACTAGCGGGGACTACCTACGAGCAGTACTTC. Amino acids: CASSLRLAGTTYEQYF.